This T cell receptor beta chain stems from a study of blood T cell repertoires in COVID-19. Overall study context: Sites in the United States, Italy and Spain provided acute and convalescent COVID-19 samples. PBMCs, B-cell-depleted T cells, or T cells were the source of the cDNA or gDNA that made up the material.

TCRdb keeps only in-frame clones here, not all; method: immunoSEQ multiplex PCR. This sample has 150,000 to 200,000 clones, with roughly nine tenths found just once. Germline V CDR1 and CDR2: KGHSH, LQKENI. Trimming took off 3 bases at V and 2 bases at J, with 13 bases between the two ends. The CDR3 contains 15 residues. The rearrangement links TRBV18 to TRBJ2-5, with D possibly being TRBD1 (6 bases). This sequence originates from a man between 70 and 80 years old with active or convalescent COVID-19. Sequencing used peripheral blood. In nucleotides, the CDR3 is TGTGCCAGCTCACCGACGCCAGGGGCGCAAGAGACCCAGTACTTC. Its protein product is CASSPTPGAQETQYF.